These 19 T cell receptor beta chains originate from one sample sequenced in a study of T cell responses to AZD1222 COVID-19 vaccine. Profiled with immunoSEQ multiplex PCR; TCRdb holds only in-frame clones, not every one. This sample has 130,000 or so clones, with over 85% found just once. Sequencing used peripheral blood, obtained on day 0 of AZD1222 vaccination. These receptors were taken from an adult in good health.

The CDR3 bases are TGTGCCAGCAGTAAAATAGCGGGAGCCTACAATGAGCAGTTCTTC. Translation gives CASSKIAGAYNEQFF. The chain combines TRBV25-1 with TRBJ2-1; TRBD2 agrees at 9 bases. The CDR3 runs 15 residues. V was clipped by 5 bases and J by 2 bases; unmatched bases: 4. The V gene's germline CDR1 is MGHDK and CDR2 SYGVNS.

This sequence joins TRBV27 and TRBJ2-2; TRBD2 aligns across 7 bases. J gave up 8 bases and V 4 bases, and 1 base lay outside the gene matches. The CDR3 extends over 12 amino acids. Germline V CDR1 and CDR2: MNHEY, SMNVEV (reference sequence). CDR3 loop: CASSSGGGELFF. The CDR3 DNA reads as TGTGCCAGCAGTTCGGGGGGTGGGGAGCTGTTTTTT.

The chain has TRBV11-1 and TRBJ1-1; 8 nucleotides align to TRBD1. This CDR3 has 14 amino acids. From germline, CDR1 is SGHAT and CDR2 FQDESV (reference sequence). The J segment lost 2 bases and the V segment lost 4 bases, leaving 3 bases of the junction unmatched. The CDR3 bases are TGTGCCAGCAGCTCCCAGGGGGCTAACACTGAAGCTTTCTTT. Amino acids: CASSSQGANTEAFF.

This chain connects TRBV5-1 to TRBJ1-2; 9 nucleotides agree with TRBD1. The ends lost 0 bases at V and 4 bases at J; junction bases unmatched: 4. The CDR3 has 15 amino acids. Germline-derived CDR1 and CDR2 are SGHRS and YFSETQ. The CDR3 region is CASSLGGTGTYGYTF. The CDR3 DNA is TGCGCCAGCAGCTTGGGCGGGACAGGGACCTATGGCTACACCTTC. The whole variable domain, remainder taken from reference TRBV5-1 and TRBJ1-2, is KAGVTQTPRYLIKTRGQQVTLSCSPISGHRSVSWYQQTPGQGLQFLFEYFSETQRNKGNFPGRFSGRQFSNSRSEMNVSTLELGDSALYLCASSLGGTGTYGYTFGSGTRLTVV.

The V call is TRBV20-1, the J call TRBJ2-1; D not resolved. This CDR3 region has 14 residues. CDR1 is DFQATT, CDR2 SNEGSKA, per germline (reference sequence). The germline V and J ends were trimmed by 3 bases and 0 bases, with 9 bases remaining between them. The CDR3 DNA is TGCAGTGCTAGTCGGGCTCTCTCCTACAATGAGCAGTTCTTC. Residues: CSASRALSYNEQFF.

The chain combines TRBV19 with TRBJ2-5; 10 nucleotides match TRBD1. There are 15 residues in the CDR3. V lost 4 bases to trimming and J lost 5 bases; unmatched junction nucleotides: 7. Germline CDR1 LNHDA, CDR2 SQIVND (reference sequence). The CDR3 DNA follows: TGTGCCAGTAGTACACCCGGGACAGGGGAGGAGACCCAGTACTTC. It codes for CASSTPGTGEETQYF.

This clone was observed a handful of times. In DNA, the CDR3 is TGCGCCAGCAGCTTGGAGGCGGGAGGGTTCAATGAGCAGTTCTTC. Residues: CASSLEAGGFNEQFF. The rearrangement links TRBV5-1 to TRBJ2-1; 9 nucleotides line up with TRBD2. The length of the CDR3 is 15 residues. Trimming removed 0 bases from V and 6 bases from J; junction bases left unmatched: 4. The germline CDR1 and CDR2 sequences are SGHRS and YFSETQ.

CDR3 DNA sequence: TGTGCCAGCAGTTTACGGGGCTATCAGCCCCAGCATTTT. Amino acid sequence: CASSLRGYQPQHF. The chain combines TRBV27 with TRBJ1-5; D is possibly TRBD1 (5 bases). Germline CDR1 reads MNHEY; CDR2 reads SMNVEV (reference sequence). Between the trimmed V and J ends, which lost 2 bases and 5 bases, there was a span of 7 bases. The CDR3 extends over 13 amino acids.

The chain is built from TRBV7-9 and TRBJ1-4, with 10 bases matching TRBD1. This CDR3 has 15 amino acids. The germline V gene encodes CDR1 SEHNR and CDR2 FQNEAQ (reference sequence). With V trimmed by 0 bases and J by 6 bases, 1 base remained unmatched. CDR3 loop: CASSLAGTGDEKLFF. DNA of the CDR3: TGTGCCAGCAGCTTAGCCGGGACAGGGGATGAAAAACTGTTTTTT.

The rearrangement links TRBV2 to TRBJ2-1; TRBD1 might be the D (6 bases). Germline V gives CDR1 SNHLY, CDR2 FYNNEI. CDR3 length: 11 amino acids. V dropped 8 bases and J dropped 10 bases, with 12 bases sitting between them. CDR3 DNA sequence: TGTGCCAGCGCTGAGACAGGCGAGCAGTTCTTC. Amino acids: CASAETGEQFF.

The V and J genes are TRBV27 and TRBJ2-7; 8 bases fit TRBD2. The CDR3 loop spans 14 amino acids. The V and J ends lost 6 bases and 6 bases, in that order; junction bases with no gene match: 10. Per the germline V gene, CDR1 is MNHEY and CDR2 is SMNVEV (reference sequence). The CDR3 DNA follows: TGTGCCAGCAGGACAGCCACTAGCGGTCTCGAGCAGTACTTC. This sequence encodes CASRTATSGLEQYF.

This chain joins TRBV5-8 and TRBJ1-5; D gene uncertain. Germline CDR1 SGHTS, CDR2 YDEGEE. The V end was cut by 0 bases, the J end by 7 bases, with 8 bases between. The CDR3 consists of 13 residues. CDR3 coding DNA: TGTGCCAGCAGCTTGGAGGATTGGCAGCCCCAGCATTTT. It codes for CASSLEDWQPQHF.

The genes are TRBV6-5 and TRBJ2-7; D is unresolved. The germline CDR1 and CDR2 sequences are MNHEY and SVGAGI. The CDR3 runs to 12 residues. The ends were cut back, 5 bases at V and 2 bases at J, with 7 bases in the middle. The CDR3 DNA sequence: TGTGCCAGCAGTAAGCAACCCTACGAGCAGTACTTC. This translates into CASSKQPYEQYF.

V gene TRBV11-2 combines with J gene TRBJ1-2; the match to TRBD1 covers 9 bases. The CDR3 loop spans 14 amino acids. With V trimmed by 5 bases and J by 5 bases, 6 bases remained unmatched. Germline V CDR1 and CDR2: SGHAT, FQNNGV. CDR3 sequence reads: CASSPGTGSYGYTF. The CDR3 DNA reads TGTGCCAGCAGCCCAGGGACAGGGTCTTATGGCTACACCTTC.

The chain combines TRBV7-2 with TRBJ1-1; D call uncertain. This CDR3 has 12 residues. Germline V gene data show CDR1 as SGHTA and CDR2 as FQGNSA. V was shortened by 9 bases and J by 1 base, with 9 bases between the two germline ends. CDR3 residues: CASAGSNTEAFF. Here the CDR3 DNA reads TGTGCCAGTGCGGGTTCGAACACTGAAGCTTTCTTT.

In this sample, this clone is medium-sized (0.01 to 0.1%). An end of the junction does not agree with germline; a read error may underlie this. V usage is TRBV2 and J usage is TRBJ2-1, with D tentatively TRBD1 or TRBD2 (5 bases each). This CDR3 contains 13 residues. Germline lookup yields CDR1 SNHLY and CDR2 FYNNEI. CDR3 in amino acids: CAISSGTNNEQFF. CDR3 coding DNA: TGTGCCATCAGTTCGGGGACGAACAATGAGCAGTTCTTC.

The chain couples TRBV19 to TRBJ1-1; weak D call: TRBD1 (6 bases). Germline-derived CDR1 and CDR2 are LNHDA and SQIVND (reference sequence). V was shortened by 5 bases and J by 0 bases, with 16 bases between the two germline ends. CDR3 length equals 16 residues. The chain's CDR3 is CASSPGTPTMNTEAFF. The DNA for the CDR3 is TGTGCCAGTAGTCCCGGGACACCGACAATGAACACTGAAGCTTTCTTT.

There are a few counts of this clone. V is TRBV27 and J is TRBJ2-1; possibly TRBD2 for D (6 bases). Germline V lookup: CDR1 MNHEY, CDR2 SMNVEV (reference sequence). The CDR3 length is 14 residues. The V and J ends lost 5 bases and 4 bases respectively, with 12 bases between them. CDR3 coding DNA: TGTGCCAGCAGTCCCGGGACTCCATACAATGAGCAGTTCTTC. Protein product: CASSPGTPYNEQFF.

This clone was recorded once. This chain uses TRBV19 with TRBJ2-5; 12 nucleotides align to TRBD2. Germline V gene data show CDR1 as LNHDA and CDR2 as SQIVND (reference sequence). Trimming took 3 bases from V and 4 from J; bases not matched to a gene: 9. The CDR3 sequence is 17 residues long. CDR3 residues: CASSMGLAGGRGETQYF. In nucleotides, the CDR3 is TGTGCCAGTAGTATGGGGCTAGCGGGAGGGCGTGGAGAGACCCAGTACTTC.